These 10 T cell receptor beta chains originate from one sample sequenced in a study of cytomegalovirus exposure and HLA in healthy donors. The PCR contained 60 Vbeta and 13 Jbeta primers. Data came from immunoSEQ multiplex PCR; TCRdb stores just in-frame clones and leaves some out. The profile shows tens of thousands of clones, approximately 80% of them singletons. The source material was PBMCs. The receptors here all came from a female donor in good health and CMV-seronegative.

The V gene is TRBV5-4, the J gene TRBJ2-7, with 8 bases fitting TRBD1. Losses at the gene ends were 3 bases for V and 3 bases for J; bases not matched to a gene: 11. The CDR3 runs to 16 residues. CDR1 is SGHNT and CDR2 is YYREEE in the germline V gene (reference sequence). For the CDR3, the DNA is TGTGCCAGCAGCTGGTCACGGACAGGGAGCTTCTACGAGCAGTACTTC. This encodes CASSWSRTGSFYEQYF. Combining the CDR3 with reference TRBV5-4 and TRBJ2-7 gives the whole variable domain ETGVTQSPTHLIKTRGQQVTLRCSSQSGHNTVSWYQQALGQGPQFIFQYYREEENGRGNFPPRFSGLQFPNYSSELNVNALELDDSALYLCASSWSRTGSFYEQYFGPGTRLTVT.

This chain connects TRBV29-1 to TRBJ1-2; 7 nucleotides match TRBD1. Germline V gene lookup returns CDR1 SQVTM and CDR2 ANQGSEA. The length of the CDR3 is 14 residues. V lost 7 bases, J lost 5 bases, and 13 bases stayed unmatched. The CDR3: CSATRDSGIYGYTF. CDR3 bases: TGCAGCGCAACACGGGACAGCGGAATATATGGCTACACCTTC.

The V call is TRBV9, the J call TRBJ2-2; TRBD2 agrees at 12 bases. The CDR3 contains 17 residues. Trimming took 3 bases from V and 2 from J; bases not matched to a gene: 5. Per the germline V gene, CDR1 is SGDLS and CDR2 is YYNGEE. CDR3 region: CASSERLAGDNTGELFF. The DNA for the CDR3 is TGTGCCAGCAGCGAAAGACTAGCGGGAGACAACACCGGGGAGCTGTTTTTT. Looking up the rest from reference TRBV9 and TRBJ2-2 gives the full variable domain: DSGVTQTPKHLITATGQRVTLRCSPRSGDLSVYWYQQSLDQGLQFLIQYYNGEERAKGNILERFSAQQFPDLHSELNLSSLELGDSALYFCASSERLAGDNTGELFFGEGSRLTVL.

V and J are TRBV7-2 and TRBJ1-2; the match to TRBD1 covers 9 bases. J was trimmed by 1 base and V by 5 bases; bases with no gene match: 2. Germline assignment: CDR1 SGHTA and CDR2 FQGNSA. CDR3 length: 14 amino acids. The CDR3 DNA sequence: TGTGCCAGCAGCCGACAGGGGGGTAACTATGGCTACACCTTC. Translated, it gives CASSRQGGNYGYTF.

CDR3 in amino acids: CASSPAKVAGAKTGELFF. CDR3 DNA sequence: TGCGCCAGCAGCCCAGCGAAGGTAGCGGGGGCAAAGACCGGGGAGCTGTTTTTT. The V and J genes are TRBV5-1 and TRBJ2-2; 9 bases are shared with TRBD2. Trimming cost V 4 bases and J 5 bases; bases outside gene matches: 15. The germline gives CDR1 SGHRS, CDR2 YFSETQ. The CDR3 spans 18 residues.

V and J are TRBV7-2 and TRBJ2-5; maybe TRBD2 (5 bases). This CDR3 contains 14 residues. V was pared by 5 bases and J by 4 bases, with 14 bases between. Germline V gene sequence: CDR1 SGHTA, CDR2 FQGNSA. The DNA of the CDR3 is TGTGCCAGCAGCCAACCGGGGTTAGGAGAGACCCAGTACTTC. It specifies CASSQPGLGETQYF.

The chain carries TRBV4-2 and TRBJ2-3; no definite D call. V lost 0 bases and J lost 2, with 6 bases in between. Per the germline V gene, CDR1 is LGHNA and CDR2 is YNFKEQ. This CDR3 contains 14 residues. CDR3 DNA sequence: TGTGCCAGCAGCCAAGACAAAGCCACAGATACGCAGTATTTT. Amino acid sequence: CASSQDKATDTQYF.

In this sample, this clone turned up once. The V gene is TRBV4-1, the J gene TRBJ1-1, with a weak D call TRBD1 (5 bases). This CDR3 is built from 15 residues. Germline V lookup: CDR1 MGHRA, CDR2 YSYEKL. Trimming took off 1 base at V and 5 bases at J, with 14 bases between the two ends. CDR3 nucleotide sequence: TGCGCCAGCAGCCAAGGGCGAAGGGGTGAAACTGAAGCTTTCTTT. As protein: CASSQGRRGETEAFF.

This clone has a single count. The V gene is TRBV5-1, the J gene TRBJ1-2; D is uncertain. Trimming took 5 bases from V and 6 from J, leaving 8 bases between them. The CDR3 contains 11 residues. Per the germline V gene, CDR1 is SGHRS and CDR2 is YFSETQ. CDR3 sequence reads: CASSRGHGYTF. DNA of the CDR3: TGCGCCAGCAGTCGAGGGCATGGCTACACCTTC.

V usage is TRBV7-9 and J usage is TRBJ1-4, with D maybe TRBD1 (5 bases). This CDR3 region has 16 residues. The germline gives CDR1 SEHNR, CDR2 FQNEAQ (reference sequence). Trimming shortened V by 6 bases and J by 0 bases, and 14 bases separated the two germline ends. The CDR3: CASSKTWGATNEKLFF. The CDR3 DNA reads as TGTGCCAGCAGTAAGACCTGGGGGGCAACTAATGAAAAACTGTTTTTT.